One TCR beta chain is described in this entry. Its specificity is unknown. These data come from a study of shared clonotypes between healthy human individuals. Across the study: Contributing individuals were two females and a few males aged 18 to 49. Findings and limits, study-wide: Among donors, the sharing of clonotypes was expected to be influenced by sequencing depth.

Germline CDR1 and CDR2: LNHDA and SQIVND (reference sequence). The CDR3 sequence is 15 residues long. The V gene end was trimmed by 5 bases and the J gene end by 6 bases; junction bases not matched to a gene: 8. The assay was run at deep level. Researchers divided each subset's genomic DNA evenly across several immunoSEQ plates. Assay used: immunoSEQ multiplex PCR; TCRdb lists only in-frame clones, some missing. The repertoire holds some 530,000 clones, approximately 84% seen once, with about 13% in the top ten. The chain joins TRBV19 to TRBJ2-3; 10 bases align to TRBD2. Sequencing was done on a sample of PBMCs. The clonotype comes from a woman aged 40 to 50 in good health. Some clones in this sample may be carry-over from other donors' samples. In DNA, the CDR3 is TGTGCCAGTAGTGCGAGCGGGAGGGTTGCCGATACGCAGTATTTT. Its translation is CASSASGRVADTQYF.